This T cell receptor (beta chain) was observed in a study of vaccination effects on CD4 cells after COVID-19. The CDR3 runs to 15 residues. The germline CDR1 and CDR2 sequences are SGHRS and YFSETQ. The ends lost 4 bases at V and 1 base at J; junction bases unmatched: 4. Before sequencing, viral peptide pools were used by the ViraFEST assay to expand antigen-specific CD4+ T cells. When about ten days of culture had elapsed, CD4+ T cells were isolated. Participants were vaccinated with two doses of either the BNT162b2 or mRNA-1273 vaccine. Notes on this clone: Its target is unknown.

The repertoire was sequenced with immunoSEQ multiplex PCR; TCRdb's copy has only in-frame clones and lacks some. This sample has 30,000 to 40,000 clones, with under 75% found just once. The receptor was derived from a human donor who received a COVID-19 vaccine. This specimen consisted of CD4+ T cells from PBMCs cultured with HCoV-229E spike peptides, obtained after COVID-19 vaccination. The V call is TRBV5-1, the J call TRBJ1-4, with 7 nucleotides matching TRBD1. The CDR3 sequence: CASSRGDRTNEKLFF. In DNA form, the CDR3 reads TGCGCCAGCAGCAGAGGGGACAGAACTAATGAAAAACTGTTTTTT.